The 4 T cell receptor beta chains given below trace back to one sample, sequenced in a study of T cells in Graves' hyperthyroidism and ophthalmopathy. Template material for amplifying TCR beta CDR3 regions consisted of RNA transcripts. HTBI primers were employed in a first-round RT-PCR of the TCR CDR3. TCRdb re-called the multiplex PCR reads through MiXCR, storing one row per CDR3 protein. The table records around 180,000 distinct CDR3 sequences, over 15% of them present only once. Sequenced material: blood. All receptors come from a woman between 45 and 65 years old with Graves' hyperthyroidism.

This clonotype was seen repeatedly, ten times or more. This chain joins TRBV7-9 and TRBJ2-1; D is ambiguous. Germline V gene sequence: CDR1 SEHNR, CDR2 FQNEAQ (reference sequence). Trimming pared 1 base from V and 7 bases from J, leaving 8 bases between. CDR3 length: 13 amino acids. This CDR3 reads CASSLDWGNEQFF. The CDR3 nucleotides read TGTGCCAGCAGCTTAGATTGGGGTAATGAGCAGTTCTTC.

There are many counts of this clonotype. This chain joins TRBV20-1 and TRBJ1-5; possibly TRBD1 for D (6 bases). CDR3 length equals 17 residues. The V gene's germline CDR1 is DFQATT and CDR2 SNEGSKA (reference sequence). V lost 0 bases to trimming and J lost 6 bases, with 21 bases between them. The CDR3, as DNA: TGCAGTGCTAGAGATCTGCGGGGTACAGGGTATCTTCAGCCCCAGCATTTT. It yields the protein CSARDLRGTGYLQPQHF.

Many counts were recorded for this clonotype. This clone may be a read error of a much larger clone one base away. V gene TRBV12-5 combines with J gene TRBJ2-1; 8 bases align to TRBD2. Unmatched junction bases numbered 4, after V lost 0 bases and J lost 3 bases. The CDR3 is 16 residues long. The germline V gene encodes CDR1 LGHNT and CDR2 FRNRAP. The CDR3 loop is CASGLVRGANYNEQFF. CDR3 nucleotide sequence: TGTGCTAGTGGTTTGGTGCGGGGGGCCAACTACAATGAGCAGTTCTTC.

This clonotype was counted at least ten times. The V gene is TRBV29-1, the J gene TRBJ1-2, with D perhaps TRBD1 (6 bases). The CDR3 covers 13 residues. V was shortened by 5 bases and J by 1 base, with 11 bases between the two germline ends. CDR1 and CDR2 (germline): SQVTM, ANQGSEA. The CDR3 spells CSVYREINYGYTF. CDR3 DNA sequence: TGCAGCGTTTACAGGGAAATTAACTATGGCTACACCTTC.